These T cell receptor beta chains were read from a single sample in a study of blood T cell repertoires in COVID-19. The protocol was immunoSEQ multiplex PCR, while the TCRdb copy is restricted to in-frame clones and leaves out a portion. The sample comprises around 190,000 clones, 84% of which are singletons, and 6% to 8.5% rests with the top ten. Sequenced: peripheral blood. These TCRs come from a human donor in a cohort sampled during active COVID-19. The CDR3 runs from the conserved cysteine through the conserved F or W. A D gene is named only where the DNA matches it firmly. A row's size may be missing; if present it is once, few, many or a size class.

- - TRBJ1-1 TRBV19 TGTGCCAGTATAGGGGATTTTCTGGACACTGAAGCTTTCTTT CASIGDFLDTEAFF
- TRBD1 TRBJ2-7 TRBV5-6 TGTGCCAGCAGCCGGCCGGGGACAGCCGACGAGCAGTACTTC CASSRPGTADEQYF
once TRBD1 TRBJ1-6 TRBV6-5 TGTGCCAGCAGGGGGACAGGGGGAAATTCACCCCTCCACTTT CASRGTGGNSPLHF
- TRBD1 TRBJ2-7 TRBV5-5 TGTGCCAGCAGCCTGGGACAGGACGCCTACGAGCAGTACTTC CASSLGQDAYEQYF
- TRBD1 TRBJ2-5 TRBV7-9 TGTGCCAGCAGCCTAGGACAGGGGATTTTGGAGACCCAGTACTTC CASSLGQGILETQYF
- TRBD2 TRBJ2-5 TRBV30 TGTGCCTGGAGTTCGGGTAGCGGGGGCCAAGAGACCCAGTACTTC CAWSSGSGGQETQYF
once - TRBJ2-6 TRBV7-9 TGTGCCAACCTATCTGGGGCCAACGTCCTGACTTTC CANLSGANVLTF
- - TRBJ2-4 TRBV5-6 TGTGCCAGCAGCTTAGGACACCCCACCAAAAACATTCAGTACTTC CASSLGHPTKNIQYF
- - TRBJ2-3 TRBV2 TGTGCCAGCAGGGCCAGAAGCACAGATACGCAGTATTTT CASRARSTDTQYF
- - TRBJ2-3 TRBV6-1 TGTGCCAGCAGTGAAGCAGGGGGTACAGATACGCAGTATTTT CASSEAGGTDTQYF
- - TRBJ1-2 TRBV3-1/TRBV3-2 TGTGCCAGCAGCCAGCCCCCCCTAGGCTACACCTTC CASSQPPLGYTF
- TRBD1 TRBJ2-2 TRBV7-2 TGTGCCAGCAGCTCCGGGACAGGGGACACCGGGGAGCTGTTTTTT CASSSGTGDTGELFF
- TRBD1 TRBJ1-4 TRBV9 TGTGCCAGCAGCGGCAGGGGGGTAGAAGAAAAACTGTTTTTT CASSGRGVEEKLFF
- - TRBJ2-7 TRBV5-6 TGTGCCAGCAGCTTAACAGGACACGACGAGCAGTACTTC CASSLTGHDEQYF
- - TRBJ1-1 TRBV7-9 TGTGCCAGCAGCTTAGGGCCGAGGATGAACACTGAAGCTTTCTTT CASSLGPRMNTEAFF
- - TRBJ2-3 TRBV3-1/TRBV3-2 TGTGCCAGCAGCCAAGATGAGGCTTCGGATACGCAGTATTTT CASSQDEASDTQYF
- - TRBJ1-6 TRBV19 TGTGCCAGTACCACACGGGGGAGGCATTCACCCCTCCACTTT CASTTRGRHSPLHF
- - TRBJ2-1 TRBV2 TGTGCCAGCAGGGCCGGGGAGCGGGCCTACAATGAGCAGTTCTTC CASRAGERAYNEQFF
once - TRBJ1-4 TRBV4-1 TGCGCCAGCAGCCCTTCAGAGGCAACTAATGAAAAACTGTTTTTT CASSPSEATNEKLFF
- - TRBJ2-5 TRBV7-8 TGTGCCAGCAGCTTAGCCGAGGAGACCCAGTACTTC CASSLAEETQYF
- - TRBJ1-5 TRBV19 TGTGCCAGTAGTACGACGACGGGTGCGGTTCAGCCCCAGCATTTT CASSTTTGAVQPQHF
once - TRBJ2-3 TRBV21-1 TGTGCCAGCAGCCTTCGACCCACAGGGGGTGTGACAGATACGCAGTATTTT CASSLRPTGGVTDTQYF
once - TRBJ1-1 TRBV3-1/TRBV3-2 TGTGCCAGCAACCAGCGGGGGCAGCGGGGTTGGTTCTTT CASNQRGQRGWFF
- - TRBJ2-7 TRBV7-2 TGTGCCAGCAGCTTGGACAGCTTCAGCTCCTACGAGCAGTACTTC CASSLDSFSSYEQYF
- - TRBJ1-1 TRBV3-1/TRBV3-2 TGTGCCAGCAGCCAAGAGATCAGGGTCTCTGAAGCTTTCTTT CASSQEIRVSEAFF
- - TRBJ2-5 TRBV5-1 TGCGCCAGCAGCTTGACTTTGTACCTCCAAGAGACCCAGTACTTC CASSLTLYLQETQYF
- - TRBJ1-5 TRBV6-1 TGTGCCAGCAGTGGACAGGTCTCCGGGAGCAATCAGCCCCAGCATTTT CASSGQVSGSNQPQHF